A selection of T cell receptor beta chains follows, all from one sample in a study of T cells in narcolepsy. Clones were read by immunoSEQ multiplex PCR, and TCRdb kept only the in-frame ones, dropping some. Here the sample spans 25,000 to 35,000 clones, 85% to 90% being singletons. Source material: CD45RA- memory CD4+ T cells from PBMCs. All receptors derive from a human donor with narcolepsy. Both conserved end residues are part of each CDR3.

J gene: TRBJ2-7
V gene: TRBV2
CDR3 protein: CASSPNRDPKEYF

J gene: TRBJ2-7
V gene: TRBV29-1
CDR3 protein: CSVDLTQGGEQYF

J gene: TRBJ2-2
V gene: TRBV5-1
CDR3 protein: CASSWGQNANTGELFF

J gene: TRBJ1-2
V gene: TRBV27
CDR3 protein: CASRSTSTGGYGYTF

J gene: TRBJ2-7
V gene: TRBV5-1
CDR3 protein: CASSPRSDGYEQYF

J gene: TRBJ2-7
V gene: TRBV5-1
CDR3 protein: CASSFNGARGYEQYF

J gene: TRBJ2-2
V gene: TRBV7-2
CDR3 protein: CASSLGRAGGELFF

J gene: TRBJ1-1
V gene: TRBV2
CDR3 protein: CASSEALQGSAFF

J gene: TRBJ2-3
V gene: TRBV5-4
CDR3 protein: CASGITDTQYF

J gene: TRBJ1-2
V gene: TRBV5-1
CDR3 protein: CASSSDPGTGGRGGYTF

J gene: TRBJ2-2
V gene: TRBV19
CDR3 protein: CASSISVGVNTGELFF

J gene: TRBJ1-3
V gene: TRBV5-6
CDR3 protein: CASSFRSSGNTIYF